The following is a T cell receptor beta chain sequence with its context. This receptor's antigen is unknown. One base away there is no much larger clone; base qualities are not given. The data were obtained in a study of PD-1 blockade in classical Hodgkin lymphoma (dated by TCRdb to the early 2020s). In the study overall: Nivolumab dosing was 3 mg/kg intravenously every 2 weeks, continuing until either disease progression or unacceptable toxicity. The study used CyTOF and TCR beta sequencing to define a peripheral blood immune signature of response to PD-1 blockade in classical Hodgkin lymphoma. What the study reported, not specific to this receptor: Baseline TCR diversity was reported to be lower in newly diagnosed patients than in healthy donors, and even lower in relapsed/refractory patients. CD4+ but not CD8+ TCR diversity rose significantly by C4D1 (p=0.0027 vs p=0.16), most apparent in complete responders (p=0.02). The study was limited to a single clinical trial cohort, and causes of repertoire differences, possibly disease activity or prior therapy, remained undefined. Lower diversity was seen in patients whose nivolumab began less than 1 year after ASCT, and these patients were left out of later analyses so that immune reconstitution would not confound the results. Among trial patients, those achieving complete response had baseline diversity similar to that of newly diagnosed patients, while diversity was significantly lower in partial responders and progressors.

Genomic DNA was isolated using the Qiagen DNeasy kit from unsorted PBMCs as well as from negatively selected CD4+ and CD8+ fractions. TCR beta CDR3 regions were subjected to amplification by immunoSEQ multiplex PCR with primers that anneal to V and J segments. A synthetic immune receptor repertoire was used to minimize amplification bias, and any residual bias was removed computationally once sequencing was done. Per the authors' processing: Custom Python scripts were used to quantify repertoire diversity as the Shannon entropy index. Unsorted, CD4+ and CD8+ repertoires were analyzed separately, except for combined analyses in which CD4+ and CD8+ sequences were merged in silico. Clonal expansion was defined as a frequency increase of at least 2-fold after treatment compared with C1D1, and clones undetected at baseline were assigned a pseudocount of 0.5. Singleton clones were defined as clones with 0 or 1 copy at C1D1, and non-singleton clones were defined as clones with 2 or more copies. By matching protein sequences in sorted samples from the same patient, clones expanded in unsorted samples were annotated as CD4+, CD8+ or unknown. Wilcoxon tests were applied to paired samples to test diversity changes from C1D1 to C4D1. The table was pulled from immuneACCESS by TCRdb, which kept in-frame rearrangements only. Such tables lose some clones; where checked, under half of the loss comes from unresolved V genes, and the rest has no known cause. That table supplies the V and J calls and clone size; D and trimming were determined from the DNA. The sample table holds over 5,500 clones, of which approximately 73% were seen once. The ten largest account for over 10% of the sample.

The trim is 0 bases for V and 3 bases for J, with a gap of 12 bases between the germline ends. The CDR1 and CDR2 encoded by the germline V gene (reference sequence) are LNHDA and SQIVND. The CDR3, from cysteine to phenylalanine, totals 16 residues. Only the CDR3 region is kept as DNA, spanning 48 bases read in frame from base 1. The time point label, read with the paper, signifies: cycle 4 day 1 (C4D1), after more than five weeks of nivolumab. Every trial patient had relapsed following autologous stem cell transplantation, and prior brentuximab vedotin exposure was what differed among cohorts A, B and C. Using a Miltenyi CD8+ T cell isolation kit, CD8+ T cells were purified from thawed PBMCs through magnetic negative selection. A total of about 51 patients with relapsed/refractory classical Hodgkin lymphoma made up the trial cohort, and each patient's best overall response was complete response, partial response or progressive disease. Trial patients were treated with single-agent nivolumab in the multi-cohort phase II CheckMate 205 trial. An independent review committee assessed best overall response by applying the 2007 International Working Group response criteria. Trial PBMCs were obtained immediately prior to nivolumab initiation (C1D1) and on therapy at cycle 2 day 1 and cycle 4 day 1. Peripheral blood was collected in 8 mL Vacutainer Cell Preparation Tubes, from which PBMCs were isolated by centrifugation and then cryopreserved. Purified CD4+ and CD8+ fractions were generated only in cases for which an additional PBMC sample was available. Magnetically labelled cells were removed on LS columns in a quadroMACS separator, and the flow-through was collected as the purified fraction.

This chain is built from TRBV19 and TRBJ2-1, with no reliable assignment of the D segment. The sample in question was CD8+ T cells from blood, obtained before the fourth cycle of nivolumab. This receptor was taken from a human donor with classical Hodgkin lymphoma. This receptor carries the CDR3 CASSIDRRLYYNEQFF. The nucleotide sequence is given as TGTGCCAGTAGTATAGATCGGAGACTGTACTACAATGAGCAGTTCTTC.